One sample yielded the 15 T cell receptor beta chains listed below, sequenced in a study of lymphopenia after photon versus proton radiotherapy. The method was immunoSEQ multiplex PCR; TCRdb's version includes in-frame clones alone and lacks a portion of them. The data show 70,000 or so clones, 85% to 95% seen once. Source: peripheral blood, taken from a patient treated with photon-based radiotherapy. The source of these receptors is a woman between 35 and 50 years old with cholangiocarcinoma.

The chain has TRBV1 and TRBJ2-7; the listed D gene, TRBD2, was not tested against the DNA. TRBV1 is deemed a pseudogene. There are 18 residues in the CDR3. Here the CDR3 DNA reads TGCACCAGCAGCCATACCCTGACTAGCGGGAGGAAGTCCTACGAGCAGTACTTC. It encodes CTSSHTLTSGRKSYEQYF.

The chain uses TRBV7-8 and TRBJ1-5; D not resolved. This CDR3 spans 16 amino acids. Trimming shortened V by 4 bases and J by 4 bases, and 17 bases separated the two germline ends. Germline assignment: CDR1 SGHVS and CDR2 FQNEAQ. The CDR3 loop reads CASSSGGVSVNQPQHF. CDR3 in DNA: TGTGCCAGCAGCTCGGGTGGGGTCTCAGTAAATCAGCCCCAGCATTTT.

The chain combines TRBV27 with TRBJ2-7; perhaps TRBD1 as D (6 bases). Trimming took off 3 bases at V and 4 bases at J, with 19 bases between the two ends. The CDR3 contains 16 residues. Germline-derived CDR1 and CDR2 are MNHEY and SMNVEV (reference sequence). The CDR3 nucleotides read TGTGCCAGCAGTTTGGCCGGGACACTAAGACCGTACGAGCAGTACTTC. Its translation is CASSLAGTLRPYEQYF.

The chain couples TRBV28 to TRBJ1-5; D ambiguous. The germline V gene encodes CDR1 MDHEN and CDR2 SYDVKM. The CDR3 is made up of 14 amino acids. V dropped 6 bases and J dropped 0 bases, with 9 bases sitting between them. CDR3 loop: CASRFGVSNQPQHF. The CDR3 nucleotides are TGTGCCAGCAGATTCGGGGTTAGCAATCAGCCCCAGCATTTT. Full variable domain (missing parts from reference TRBV28 and TRBJ1-5): DVKVTQSSRYLVKRTGEKVFLECVQDMDHENMFWYRQDPGLGLRLIYFSYDVKMKEKGDIPEGYSVSREKKERFSLILESASTNQTSMYLCASRFGVSNQPQHFGDGTRLSIL.

The DNA of the CDR3 is TGTGCCAGTACCCCCGGTGGAAACTACGAGCAGTACTTC. Protein: CASTPGGNYEQYF. This chain joins TRBV19 and TRBJ2-7, with D hard to call. Germline values: CDR1 LNHDA, CDR2 SQIVND (reference sequence). CDR3 size: 13 residues. V lost 7 bases, J lost 3 bases, and 13 bases lay in between.

This clone was counted between two and nine times. This chain joins TRBV2 and TRBJ1-2, with D hard to call. The germline V and J ends were trimmed by 2 bases and 6 bases, with 10 bases remaining between them. Germline assignment: CDR1 SNHLY and CDR2 FYNNEI. The CDR3 covers 13 residues. For the CDR3, the DNA is TGTGCCAGCAGTGAAAAACAGAGGAATGGCTACACCTTC. Translation gives CASSEKQRNGYTF.

The V and J genes are TRBV7-3 and TRBJ2-3; TRBD2 agrees at 11 bases. CDR1 is SGHTA, CDR2 FQGTGA, per germline. This CDR3 is built from 18 residues. Losses at the gene ends were 5 bases for V and 6 bases for J; bases not matched to a gene: 16. The CDR3: CASSPFNSGRAFSDTQYF. CDR3 sequence (DNA): TGTGCCAGCAGCCCGTTTAATAGCGGGAGGGCCTTTTCGGATACGCAGTATTTT.

The V and J genes are TRBV30 and TRBJ2-2, with D tentatively TRBD1 or TRBD2 (5 bases each). V gave up 3 bases and J gave up 4 bases, with 18 bases separating them. This CDR3 region has 16 residues. The germline V gene has CDR1 GTSNPN and CDR2 SVGIG (reference sequence). CDR3 loop: CAWRIRGPTPTGELFF. The CDR3 DNA reads as TGTGCCTGGAGAATACGGGGCCCAACTCCCACCGGGGAGCTGTTTTTT.

The count of this clone is one. CDR3 sequence (DNA): TGTGCCAGCAGTGATCCCAATAGGCCCACTGAAGCTTTCTTT. Amino acid sequence: CASSDPNRPTEAFF. The chain combines TRBV25-1 with TRBJ1-1; the D is unclear. The V and J ends lost 3 bases and 4 bases respectively, with 12 bases between them. CDR1 is MGHDK and CDR2 is SYGVNS in the germline V gene. There are 14 residues in the CDR3.

V is TRBV5-6 and J is TRBJ2-7; D remains unclear. CDR1 and CDR2 from the germline V gene are SGHDT and YYEEEE. V was trimmed by 3 bases and J by 2 bases, leaving 9 bases between them. This CDR3 region has 13 residues. The CDR3 coding sequence is TGTGCCAGCAGCTCCCCCCTGGCCTACGAGCAGTACTTC. It encodes CASSSPLAYEQYF.

The chain carries TRBV15 and TRBJ1-5; D not certain. The V gene's germline CDR1 is LNHNV and CDR2 YYDKDF (reference sequence). V was pared by 5 bases and J by 1 base, with 6 bases between. The CDR3 totals 13 residues. CDR3: CATSLESNQPQHF. The CDR3 DNA is TGTGCCACCAGCCTGGAGAGCAATCAGCCCCAGCATTTT. The full variable domain, with the rest looked up from reference TRBV15 and TRBJ1-5, is DAMVIQNPRYQVTQFGKPVTLSCSQTLNHNVMYWYQQKSSQAPKLLFHYYDKDFNNEADTPDNFQSRRPNTSFCFLDIRSPGLGDTAMYLCATSLESNQPQHFGDGTRLSIL.

This clone was seen just once. This sequence joins TRBV4-3 and TRBJ2-3; 8 positions agree with TRBD2. The CDR3 is 12 amino acids. In germline, CDR1 is LGHNA, CDR2 YSLEER. V dropped 3 bases and J dropped 10; count of bases not matched to a gene: 3. CDR3: CASSQGTSPQYF. CDR3 DNA sequence: TGCGCCAGCAGCCAGGGGACTAGTCCGCAGTATTTT.

The chain recombines TRBV30 with TRBJ2-2; unclear D gene. V was shortened by 3 bases and J by 4 bases, with 9 bases between the two germline ends. Looked up from germline, CDR1 is GTSNPN and CDR2 is SVGIG (reference sequence). This CDR3 contains 13 residues. The CDR3 DNA sequence: TGTGCCTGGAGGTTGGCCGGCACCGGGGAGCTGTTTTTT. This gives the protein CAWRLAGTGELFF.

V and J are TRBV6-5 and TRBJ1-3; a weak D match, TRBD1 (6 bases). The V and J ends lost 0 bases and 0 bases respectively, with 6 bases between them. The CDR3 has 15 residues. Germline V lookup: CDR1 MNHEY, CDR2 SVGAGI. The CDR3 sequence is CASSYSTGSGNTIYF. CDR3 bases: TGTGCCAGCAGTTACTCGACAGGCTCTGGAAACACCATATATTTT.

The chain uses TRBV5-1 and TRBJ1-2; 10 bases align to TRBD1. Germline V gene sequence: CDR1 SGHRS, CDR2 YFSETQ. This CDR3 has 18 residues. The junction had 17 bases not matched to a gene; V was cut back by 4 bases and J by 5 bases. CDR3 DNA: TGCGCCAGCAGCGGCTCGACAGGGGGCTCAATCCGGACTTATGGCTACACCTTC. This sequence encodes CASSGSTGGSIRTYGYTF.